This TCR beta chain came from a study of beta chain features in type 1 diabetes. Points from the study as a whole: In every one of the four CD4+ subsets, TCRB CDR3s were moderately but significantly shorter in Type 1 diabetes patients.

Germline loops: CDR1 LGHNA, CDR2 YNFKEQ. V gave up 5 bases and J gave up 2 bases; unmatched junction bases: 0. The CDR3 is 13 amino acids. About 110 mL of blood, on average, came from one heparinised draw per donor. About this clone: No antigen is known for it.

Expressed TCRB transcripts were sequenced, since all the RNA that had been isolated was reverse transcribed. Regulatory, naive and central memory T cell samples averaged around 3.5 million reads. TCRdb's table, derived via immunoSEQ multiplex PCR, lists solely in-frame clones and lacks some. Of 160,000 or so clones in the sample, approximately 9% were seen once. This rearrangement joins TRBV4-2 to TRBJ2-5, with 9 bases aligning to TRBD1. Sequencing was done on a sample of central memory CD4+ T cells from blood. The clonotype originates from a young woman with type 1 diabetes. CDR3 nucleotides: TGTGCCAGCAGCGACAGGGGGCAAGAGACCCAGTACTTC. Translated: CASSDRGQETQYF.